The source of this T cell receptor beta chain is a study of T-cell memory formation after mild COVID-19. The overall study: TCR clusters mostly belonged to single donors. Study results and caveats: Clones that got smaller from day 15 to 85 had even CD4/CD8, while clones growing later tipped toward CD4+. The CD4+ clones that contracted clustered mainly within CM and EM, and the CD8+ clones concentrated in EMRA.

This CDR3 region has 16 residues. With 4 bases removed from V and 6 bases from J, the gap between germline ends came to 19 bases. This clonotype was seen a handful of times. Its specificity is unknown. Using its own MiXCR run on the 5' RACE reads, TCRdb lists one record per CDR3 protein. This sample has 300,000 to 400,000 distinct CDR3 sequences, with approximately 16% found just once. The specimen was PBMCs or a T cell subset sorted from them (not recorded which). This receptor was taken from a man aged 18-30 years who had mild COVID-19 (a few samples of this study predate the infection). Cell type and time point are not known. V gene TRBV12-3 or TRBV12-4 combines with J gene TRBJ2-1; tentatively, D is TRBD1 (7 bases). The CDR3 DNA follows: TGTGCCAGCAGTTGGGGGGCGAGGGGGCCGGCCAATGAGCAGTTCTTC. It specifies CASSWGARGPANEQFF.